This T cell receptor beta chain was sequenced during a study of CD8 T cells in ankylosing spondylitis. The study's findings and limits: For ankylosing spondylitis blood, a TCR beta motif of several highly homologous variants appeared characteristic.

As for this clonotype: Its matching antigen is unknown.

V was clipped by 4 bases and J by 4 bases; unmatched bases: 3. The CDR3 totals 14 residues. Germline V gene sequence: CDR1 SNHLY, CDR2 FYNNEI. Library preparation for TCR beta used quantitative 5'-RACE with molecular barcodes. TCRdb processed the 5' RACE reads anew with MiXCR; each CDR3 protein has one entry. The table shows a few hundred thousand distinct CDR3 sequences, with approximately 20% occurring only once. The V call is TRBV2, the J call TRBJ2-2; the match to TRBD1 covers 7 bases. This receptor was taken from a male donor with ankylosing spondylitis. The sequenced material came from blood, either unsorted or a sorted T cell fraction (not recorded which). Written as DNA, the CDR3 is TGTGCCAGCAGTGTCAACAGGGGCACCGGGGAGCTGTTTTTT. Its translation is CASSVNRGTGELFF. Drawing the rest from reference TRBV2 and TRBJ2-2, the complete variable domain is EPEVTQTPSHQVTQMGQEVILRCVPISNHLYFYWYRQILGQKVEFLVSFYNNEISEKSEIFDDQFSVERPDGSNFTLKIRSTKLEDSAMYFCASSVNRGTGELFFGEGSRLTVL.